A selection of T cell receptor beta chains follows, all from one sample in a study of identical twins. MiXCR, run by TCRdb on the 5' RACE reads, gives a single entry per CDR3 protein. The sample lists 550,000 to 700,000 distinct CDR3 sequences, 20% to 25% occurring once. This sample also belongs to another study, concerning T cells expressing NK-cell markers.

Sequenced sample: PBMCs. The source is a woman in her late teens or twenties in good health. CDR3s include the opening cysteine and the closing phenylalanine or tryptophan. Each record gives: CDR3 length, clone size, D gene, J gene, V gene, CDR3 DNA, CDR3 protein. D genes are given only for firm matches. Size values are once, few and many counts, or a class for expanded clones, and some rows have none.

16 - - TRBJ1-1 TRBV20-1 TGCAGTGCCCTCCCATGGGACGGAGGGGCGAACACTGAAGCTTTCTTT CSALPWDGGANTEAFF
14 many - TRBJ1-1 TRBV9 TGTGCCAGCAGTGAAACTACCTTGAACACTGAAGCTTTCTTT CASSETTLNTEAFF
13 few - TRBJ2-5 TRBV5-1 TGCGCCAGCAGCAGGGAAGTCCAAGAGACCCAGTACTTC CASSREVQETQYF
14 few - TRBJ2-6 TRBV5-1 TGCACCAGCAGCTTGGGGAACGGGGCCAACGTCCTGACTTTC CTSSLGNGANVLTF
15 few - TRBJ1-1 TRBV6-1 TGTGCCAGCAGTGAAGCGCCGGACAGCTACACTGAAGCTTTCTTT CASSEAPDSYTEAFF
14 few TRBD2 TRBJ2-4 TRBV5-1 TGCGCCAGCAGCGAAACTAGCGGGAGTTACATTCAGTACTTC CASSETSGSYIQYF
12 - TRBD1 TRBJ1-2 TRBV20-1 TGCAGTGCTGACCAGGGGGATTATGGCTACACCTTC CSADQGDYGYTF
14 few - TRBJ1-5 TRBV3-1 TGTGCCAGCAGCCAAGATTTAAACCGTCAGCCCCAGCATTTT CASSQDLNRQPQHF
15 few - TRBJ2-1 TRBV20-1 TGCAGTGCCTCAACTCGGGGATCGAGGAGCAATGAGCAGTTCTTC CSASTRGSRSNEQFF
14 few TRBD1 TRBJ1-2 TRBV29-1 TGCAGCGTTAACTACGGGACAGCTAACTATGGCTACACCTTC CSVNYGTANYGYTF
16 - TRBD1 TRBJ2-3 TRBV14 TGTGCCAGCAGCCCTCGACCGGGACAGGGGGAAGATACGCAGTATTTT CASSPRPGQGEDTQYF
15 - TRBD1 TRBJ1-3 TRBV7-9 TGTGCCAGCAGCTCTGACAGGGTGGCTGGAAACACCATATATTTT CASSSDRVAGNTIYF
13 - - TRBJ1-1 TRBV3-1 TGTGCCAGCAGCTTTACCGGGACATCGGAAGCTTTCTTT CASSFTGTSEAFF
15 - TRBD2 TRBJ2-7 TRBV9 TGTGCCAGCAGCGCACGGGGGACTAGCTCGACCGAGCAGTACTTC CASSARGTSSTEQYF
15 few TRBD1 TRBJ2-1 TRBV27 TGTGCCAGCAGTTGGGACAGGGGGATATCCGATGAGCAGTTCTTC CASSWDRGISDEQFF
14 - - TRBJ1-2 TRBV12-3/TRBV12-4 TGTGCCAGCAGTCGCTCGAGGGGGTGGGATGGCTACACCTTC CASSRSRGWDGYTF
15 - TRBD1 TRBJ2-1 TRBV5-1 TGCGCCAGCATCGGTCCGGGACAGACCTACAATGAGCAGTTCTTC CASIGPGQTYNEQFF
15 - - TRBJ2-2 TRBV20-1 TGCAGTGCTAGAGGGATATACGATGGGACCGGGGAGCTGTTTTTT CSARGIYDGTGELFF
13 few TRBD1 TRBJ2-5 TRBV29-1 TGCAGCGTAAACAGGGGTTATGGAGAGACCCAGTACTTC CSVNRGYGETQYF
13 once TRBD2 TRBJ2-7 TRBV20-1 TGCAGTGGAACTAGCGGGAGACCCTACGAGCAGTACTTC CSGTSGRPYEQYF
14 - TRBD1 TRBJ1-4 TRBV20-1 TGCAGTGCTAGTAGGGACAGGGCTTTTGAAAAACTGTTTTTT CSASRDRAFEKLFF
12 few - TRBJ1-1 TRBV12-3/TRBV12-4 TGTGCCAGCAGTTTTCGTAGCACTGAAGCTTTCTTT CASSFRSTEAFF
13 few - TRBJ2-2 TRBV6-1 TGTGCCAGCAGTCGAAAGAACGCCGGGGAGCTGTTTTTT CASSRKNAGELFF
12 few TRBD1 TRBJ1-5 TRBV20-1 TGCAGTGCTAGGACAGGGTTGGAGCCCCAGCATTTT CSARTGLEPQHF
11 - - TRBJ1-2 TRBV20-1 TGCAGTGCTAGAGATTTGGGCGGCTACACCTTC CSARDLGGYTF
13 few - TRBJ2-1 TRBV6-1 TGTGCCAGCATGGCCGCTCTTAGACGGCAGCAGTTCTTC CASMAALRRQQFF
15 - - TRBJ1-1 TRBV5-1 TGCGCCAGCAGCCCCCAGCCCCCCGGGAACACTGAAGCTTTCTTT CASSPQPPGNTEAFF
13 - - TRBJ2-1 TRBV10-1 TGCGCCAGCAGTTCTACGCCACTCAATGAGCAGTTCTTC CASSSTPLNEQFF
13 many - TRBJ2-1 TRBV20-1 TGCAGTGCTCCAGGGAGTTCCTACAATGAGCAGTTCTTC CSAPGSSYNEQFF
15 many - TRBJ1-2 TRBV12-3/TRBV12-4 TGTGCCAGCAGCGATTCGGGGGGTCGGAACTATGGCTACACCTTC CASSDSGGRNYGYTF
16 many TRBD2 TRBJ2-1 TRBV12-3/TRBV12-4 TGTGCCAGCAGTCCCAGAGCGGGGGGGACCTACAATGAGCAGTTCTTC CASSPRAGGTYNEQFF
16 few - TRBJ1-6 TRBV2 TGTGCCAGCAGTGAAACAGGGTTTATTTATAATTCACCCCTCCACTTT CASSETGFIYNSPLHF
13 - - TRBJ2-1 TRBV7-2 TGTGCCAGCAGCGCCGGGACCCTGAAGGAGCAGTTCTTC CASSAGTLKEQFF